Each of the 30 T cell receptor beta chains below was sequenced from the same sample in a study of cytotoxic CD8 clonotypes in ibrutinib-treated CLL. Only in-frame clones appear in the TCRdb table, and some are missing; sequencing was by immunoSEQ multiplex PCR. The data contain about 40,000 clones, 68% of them singletons. Here the sequenced sample was PBMCs, taken at disease progression, from a patient treated with ibrutinib. These receptors were obtained from a human donor with chronic lymphocytic leukemia.

The J gene is TRBJ1-2, the V gene TRBV11-2, with D possibly TRBD1 on 5 matching bases. From germline, CDR1 is SGHAT and CDR2 FQNNGV. Deletions cut 9 bases from V and 1 base from J, with 12 bases between. CDR3 length equals 13 residues. The CDR3, as DNA: TGTGCCAGGACAGCTGTCCTTAACTATGGCTACACCTTC. Its translation is CARTAVLNYGYTF.

The chain has TRBV5-4 and TRBJ2-1, with 8 bases identical to TRBD2. Trimming took 1 base from V and 4 from J; bases not matched to a gene: 4. The CDR3 is made up of 15 amino acids. CDR1 and CDR2 from the germline V gene are SGHNT and YYREEE (reference sequence). Here the CDR3 reads CASSLLAGSYNEQFF. The CDR3 DNA follows: TGTGCCAGCAGCTTGTTAGCGGGATCGTACAATGAGCAGTTCTTC.

The J gene is TRBJ2-2, the V gene TRBV10-3; D may be TRBD2 (6 bases). In germline, CDR1 is ENHRY, CDR2 SYGVKD. The CDR3 covers 16 residues. Trimming stripped 0 bases from V and 4 bases from J, with 12 bases between. CDR3 loop: CAISESTAGRTGELFF. The CDR3 nucleotides are TGTGCCATCAGTGAGTCTACTGCGGGACGCACCGGGGAGCTGTTTTTT.

This clone was detected only a few times. J is TRBJ2-2 and V is TRBV2; D uncertain. Germline V lookup: CDR1 SNHLY, CDR2 FYNNEI. Trimming took off 3 bases at V and 2 bases at J, with 7 bases between the two ends. The CDR3 is made up of 14 amino acids. The CDR3 bases are TGTGCCAGCAGTGAGGCTATCAACACCGGGGAGCTGTTTTTT. Translated: CASSEAINTGELFF.

V usage is TRBV6-4 and J usage is TRBJ2-1; D remains ambiguous. Trimming stripped 4 bases from V and 9 bases from J, with 13 bases between. Germline values: CDR1 MRHNA, CDR2 SNTAGT. The CDR3 runs to 13 residues. The CDR3 here is CASSVSFDLEQFF. Here the CDR3 DNA reads TGTGCCAGCAGTGTGAGCTTCGATCTTGAGCAGTTCTTC.

The chain recombines TRBV15 with TRBJ1-2; no clear D. The CDR3 is 13 residues long. Germline V gene sequence: CDR1 LNHNV, CDR2 YYDKDF (reference sequence). The ends were cut back, 0 bases at V and 2 bases at J, with 4 bases in the middle. The CDR3 spells CATSRDRNYGYTF. DNA of the CDR3: TGTGCCACCAGCAGAGACAGGAACTATGGCTACACCTTC.

This clone was counted between two and nine times. The CDR3 DNA is TGTGCCAGTAGTATACAGAACTCCTACAATGAGCAGTTCTTC. This codes for CASSIQNSYNEQFF. This chain connects TRBV19 to TRBJ2-1; the D is unclear. The CDR3 extends over 14 amino acids. V gave up 2 bases and J gave up 0 bases, with 5 bases separating them. The germline gives CDR1 LNHDA, CDR2 SQIVND (reference sequence).

The rearrangement uses TRBV10-2 and TRBJ1-2; 7 bases match TRBD1. The junction had 8 bases not matched to a gene; V was cut back by 4 bases and J by 3 bases. This CDR3 has 15 residues. From germline, CDR1 is WSHSY and CDR2 SAAADI. The CDR3 protein is CASSVEGTAYYGYTF. The CDR3, as DNA: TGCGCCAGCAGTGTGGAGGGGACAGCTTACTATGGCTACACCTTC.

The chain joins TRBV29-1 to TRBJ1-5; the D gene is possibly TRBD1 (6 bases). Germline assignment: CDR1 SQVTM and CDR2 ANQGSEA. V was cut by 5 bases and J by 1 base, with 9 bases left in between. The CDR3 is 13 amino acids. CDR3 coding DNA: TGCAGCGTTACACAGGGAAGCAATCAGCCCCAGCATTTT. Protein product: CSVTQGSNQPQHF.

This clone was counted a few times. The chain recombines TRBV27 with TRBJ1-4; no clear D. The ends were cut back, 2 bases at V and 8 bases at J, with 3 bases in the middle. The CDR3 is 11 residues long. Germline V gene data show CDR1 as MNHEY and CDR2 as SMNVEV (reference sequence). The CDR3 coding sequence is TGTGCCAGCAGTTTAGGAGAAAAACTGTTTTTT. Its protein is CASSLGEKLFF.

In its sample, this clone was seen a few times. The V and J genes are TRBV7-9 and TRBJ2-7, with D unresolved. The germline gives CDR1 SEHNR, CDR2 FQNEAQ (reference sequence). The V end lost 1 base, the J end lost 6 bases, and 16 bases lay between the germline ends. This CDR3 is 15 amino acids long. This CDR3 reads CASSLGEGSPGEQYF. In DNA form, the CDR3 reads TGTGCCAGCAGCTTAGGAGAAGGGTCCCCCGGCGAGCAGTACTTC.

The J gene is TRBJ2-5, the V gene TRBV7-2; D unresolved. Germline V lookup: CDR1 SGHTA, CDR2 FQGNSA. Trimming took off 0 bases at V and 2 bases at J, with 4 bases between the two ends. This CDR3 region has 13 residues. CDR3 protein: CASSLAVQETQYF. CDR3 DNA sequence: TGTGCCAGCAGCTTAGCAGTGCAAGAGACCCAGTACTTC.

V is TRBV30 and J is TRBJ1-1, with D possibly being TRBD1 (5 bases). Per germline, CDR1 GTSNPN and CDR2 SVGIG (reference sequence). Trimming cost V 6 bases and J 3 bases, with 17 bases left between them. CDR3 size: 14 residues. The CDR3 protein is CACISGRRDTEAFF. The CDR3 DNA follows: TGTGCCTGCATATCGGGACGACGAGACACTGAAGCTTTCTTT.

This clone was counted between two and nine times. This sequence joins TRBV2 and TRBJ2-3; D is ambiguous. This CDR3 comprises 11 residues. Trimming removed 3 bases at V and 6 bases at J, with 4 bases between. CDR1 is SNHLY, CDR2 FYNNEI, per germline. This chain's CDR3 is CASSDTDTQYF. The CDR3 bases are TGTGCCAGCAGTGATACCGATACGCAGTATTTT.

This clone was detected a few times. This chain connects TRBV7-7 to TRBJ2-2, with a weak D call TRBD1 (6 bases). The germline CDR1 and CDR2 sequences are SSHAT and FNYEAQ (reference sequence). The CDR3 runs 12 residues. The CDR3, as DNA: TGTGCTATAAGGGGGATCACCGGGGAGCTGTTTTTT. Its translation: CAIRGITGELFF.

This clone has a single count. This chain links TRBV7-2 with TRBJ2-6, with a possible D match to TRBD1 (6 bases). V was cut by 0 bases and J by 3 bases, with 18 bases left in between. The CDR3 extends over 19 amino acids. Germline CDR1 reads SGHTA; CDR2 reads FQGNSA. The CDR3 nucleotides read TGTGCCAGCAGCTTAGCAGTAACAGGGCTCACTTTTGGGGCCAACGTCCTGACTTTC. Residues: CASSLAVTGLTFGANVLTF.

This sequence joins TRBV18 and TRBJ1-1; 10 bases line up with TRBD1. Germline lookup yields CDR1 KGHSH and CDR2 LQKENI. The CDR3 has 15 amino acids. The ends lost 5 bases at V and 0 bases at J; junction bases unmatched: 3. The CDR3 here is CASSGDRGMNTEAFF. CDR3 bases: TGTGCCAGCTCAGGGGACAGGGGAATGAACACTGAAGCTTTCTTT. The variable domain in full, completed from reference TRBV18 and TRBJ1-1, reads NAGVMQNPRHLVRRRGQEARLRCSPMKGHSHVYWYRQLPEEGLKFMVYLQKENIIDESGMPKERFSAEFPKEGPSILRIQQVVRGDSAAYFCASSGDRGMNTEAFFGQGTRLTVV.

Only a few counts were recorded for this clone. This chain joins TRBV28 and TRBJ2-4; D unclear. V was clipped by 9 bases and J by 5 bases, with 8 bases between them. CDR1 is MDHEN and CDR2 is SYDVKM in the germline V gene. This CDR3 contains 11 residues. The CDR3 region is CASRLQNIQYF. The CDR3 nucleotides read TGTGCCAGTAGGCTGCAAAACATTCAGTACTTC.

This clone occurred once. The chain couples TRBV29-1 to TRBJ2-7, with 9 bases fitting TRBD2. Trimming took 4 bases from V and 7 from J; bases not matched to a gene: 8. Germline CDR1 is SQVTM and CDR2 is ANQGSEA. This CDR3 spans 13 amino acids. The CDR3 spells CSVGAGGHQEQYF. The CDR3 coding sequence is TGCAGCGTTGGAGCGGGAGGTCATCAGGAGCAGTACTTC.

This clone appeared a few times. The chain carries TRBV14 and TRBJ1-2; D is undetermined. CDR1 and CDR2 from the germline V gene are SGHDN and FVKESK. The CDR3 has 14 amino acids. Trimming shortened V by 4 bases and J by 8 bases, and 17 bases separated the two germline ends. CDR3 residues: CASSPGDHSVGYTF. The CDR3 DNA follows: TGTGCCAGCAGCCCCGGCGATCACAGCGTCGGCTACACCTTC.

V and J are TRBV11-1 and TRBJ2-7; TRBD2 matches at 10 bases. V was clipped by 3 bases and J by 5 bases; unmatched bases: 10. The germline CDR1 and CDR2 sequences are SGHAT and FQDESV (reference sequence). This CDR3 region has 16 residues. The CDR3 reads CASSFLAGEFRDEQYF. DNA of the CDR3: TGTGCCAGCAGCTTTCTAGCGGGAGAGTTCCGTGACGAGCAGTACTTC.

This clone was detected many times. J is TRBJ2-7 and V is TRBV5-8; D not resolved. This CDR3 has 14 residues. V was clipped by 0 bases and J by 3 bases, with 10 bases between them. The germline V gene has CDR1 SGHTS and CDR2 YDEGEE. Here the CDR3 DNA reads TGTGCCAGCAGCTTGGTCCGGGTCCGCTACGAGCAGTACTTC. Protein product: CASSLVRVRYEQYF. The full variable domain, rest sourced from reference TRBV5-8 and TRBJ2-7, is EAGVTQSPTHLIKTRGQQATLRCSPISGHTSVYWYQQALGLGLQFLLWYDEGEERNRGNFPPRFSGRQFPNYSSELNVNALELEDSALYLCASSLVRVRYEQYFGPGTRLTVT.

This chain uses TRBV7-9 with TRBJ1-2; 9 bases fit TRBD1. The V gene end was trimmed by 0 bases and the J gene end by 9 bases; junction bases not matched to a gene: 8. This CDR3 comprises 15 residues. Germline CDR1 is SEHNR and CDR2 is FQNEAQ (reference sequence). CDR3 in DNA: TGTGCCAGCAGCTTAGCACAGGGGGCGTTAGCTAGCTACACCTTC. It specifies CASSLAQGALASYTF.

The V and J genes are TRBV2 and TRBJ2-7, with TRBD1 identical over 9 bases. V lost 6 bases and J lost 13; bases outside the gene matches: 16. The CDR3 loop spans 14 amino acids. CDR1 and CDR2 (germline): SNHLY, FYNNEI. The CDR3 is CASRPKTAGTGIYF. CDR3 in DNA: TGTGCCAGCAGGCCAAAAACCGCCGGGACAGGGATATACTTC. Full variable domain (rest looked up from reference TRBV2 and TRBJ2-7): EPEVTQTPSHQVTQMGQEVILRCVPISNHLYFYWYRQILGQKVEFLVSFYNNEISEKSEIFDDQFSVERPDGSNFTLKIRSTKLEDSAMYFCASRPKTAGTGIYFGPGTRLTVT.

This clone has only a few counts. V and J are TRBV18 and TRBJ2-7, with D perhaps TRBD2 (5 bases). The V gene lost 5 bases and the J gene lost 3 bases, with 8 bases spanning the gap. This CDR3 contains 12 residues. Germline-derived CDR1 and CDR2 are KGHSH and LQKENI. CDR3 sequence reads: CASSSTSYEQYF. The CDR3, as DNA: TGTGCCAGCTCAAGTACTAGCTACGAGCAGTACTTC. The whole variable domain, filled in from reference TRBV18 and TRBJ2-7, reads NAGVMQNPRHLVRRRGQEARLRCSPMKGHSHVYWYRQLPEEGLKFMVYLQKENIIDESGMPKERFSAEFPKEGPSILRIQQVVRGDSAAYFCASSSTSYEQYFGPGTRLTVT.

The chain employs TRBV18 and TRBJ2-5, with 9 positions matching TRBD2. Looked up from germline, CDR1 is KGHSH and CDR2 is LQKENI. This CDR3 has 16 residues. V lost 2 bases, J lost 4 bases, and 8 bases stayed unmatched. The CDR3 is CASSPSGAGGRETQYF. CDR3 DNA: TGTGCCAGCTCACCATCGGGCGCGGGAGGGCGAGAGACCCAGTACTTC.

This clone has a handful of counts. This chain joins TRBV7-8 and TRBJ1-3; possible D gene TRBD1, 5 bases. The CDR3 spans 16 residues. Trimming removed 3 bases at V and 4 bases at J, with 16 bases between. Per germline, CDR1 SGHVS and CDR2 FQNEAQ. CDR3 protein: CASSLVRAQGGNTIYF. CDR3 nucleotide sequence: TGTGCCAGCAGCTTGGTTAGGGCCCAGGGAGGAAACACCATATATTTT.

The chain is built from TRBV6-1 and TRBJ2-1; 7 positions match TRBD2. CDR3 length: 16 residues. CDR1 is MNHNS and CDR2 is SASEGT in the germline V gene. The ends lost 1 base at V and 7 bases at J; junction bases unmatched: 10. The CDR3 loop is CASSEGPGGLRNEQFF. CDR3 nucleotide sequence: TGTGCCAGCAGTGAAGGCCCGGGGGGTTTGAGAAATGAGCAGTTCTTC.

The chain links TRBV15 to TRBJ2-7; D unresolved. The CDR3 is made up of 13 amino acids. Germline loops: CDR1 LNHNV, CDR2 YYDKDF (reference sequence). V was trimmed by 6 bases and J by 0 bases, leaving 9 bases between them. As DNA, the CDR3 is TGTGCCACCAGTGCTTTTGACTCCTACGAGCAGTACTTC. As protein: CATSAFDSYEQYF.

The V and J genes are TRBV5-6 and TRBJ1-2; the D gene is possibly TRBD1 (5 bases). Trimming took off 7 bases at V and 7 bases at J, with 20 bases between the two ends. The CDR3 is made up of 14 amino acids. Germline CDR1 and CDR2: SGHDT and YYEEEE. In nucleotides, the CDR3 is TGTGCCAGCTCCCCGGGGCTCGTATTGGGTGGCTACACCTTC. Its protein is CASSPGLVLGGYTF.